This T cell receptor (beta chain) was documented in a study of T-cell memory formation after mild COVID-19. Study information: TCR clusters showed largely donor specificity. Overall study findings and caveats: In second-wave clones peaking day 37, SARS-CoV-2 specificity remained unconfirmed. Clones which contracted sat mainly in CM and EM if CD4+, and in EMRA if CD8+.

TCR alpha and TCR beta cDNA libraries carrying sample barcodes and UMIs came from 5'RACE with constant-segment primers. A single record per CDR3 protein comes from TCRdb applying MiXCR to the 5' RACE reads. The sample has approximately 290,000 distinct CDR3 sequences, 15% seen once. Losses at the gene ends were 7 bases for V and 3 bases for J; bases not matched to a gene: 7. The germline CDR1 and CDR2 sequences are SQVTM and ANQGSEA. The CDR3 covers 13 residues. Points on this clonotype: What it recognizes is unknown.

The receptor was derived from a man aged 18 to 35 who had mild COVID-19 (a few samples of this study predate the infection). Cell type and time point are not known. This chain uses TRBV29-1 with TRBJ2-3; 7 nucleotides agree with TRBD1. Material: PBMCs or a T cell subset sorted from them (not recorded which). CDR3 protein: CSAARDSTDTQYF. CDR3 bases: TGCAGCGCCGCAAGGGACAGTACAGATACGCAGTATTTT.